The clone carrying this T cell receptor beta chain was picked up a small number of times. The antigen remains unidentified. These data belong to a study of CD8 T cells in ankylosing spondylitis. Overall study results and limits: Within ankylosing spondylitis blood, a TCR beta motif made up of under 10 highly homologous variants appeared to be characteristic. According to the report, clones linked to the disease were significantly enriched in matched synovial fluid samples taken from ankylosing spondylitis patients.

Preparation of TCR beta libraries was done by quantitative 5'-RACE with molecular barcodes. TCRdb re-called the 5' RACE reads with MiXCR, one entry per CDR3 protein. This sample yields some 140,000 distinct CDR3 sequences, of which over 10% are seen a single time; over 4% belongs to the top ten. The CDR3 sequence is 16 residues long. CDR1 and CDR2 from the germline V gene are MNHEY and SVGAGI. The V end was cut by 5 bases, the J end by 1 base, with 17 bases between. This receptor was taken from a female donor with ankylosing spondylitis or in good health (not recorded which). Sequencing was performed on blood, either unsorted or a sorted T cell fraction (not recorded which). The genes are TRBV6-5 and TRBJ1-1; a weak D match, TRBD1 (5 bases). The CDR3 spells CASSTWGGARNTEAFF. The CDR3 nucleotides are TGTGCCAGCAGTACGTGGGGCGGGGCTCGGAACACTGAAGCTTTCTTT.